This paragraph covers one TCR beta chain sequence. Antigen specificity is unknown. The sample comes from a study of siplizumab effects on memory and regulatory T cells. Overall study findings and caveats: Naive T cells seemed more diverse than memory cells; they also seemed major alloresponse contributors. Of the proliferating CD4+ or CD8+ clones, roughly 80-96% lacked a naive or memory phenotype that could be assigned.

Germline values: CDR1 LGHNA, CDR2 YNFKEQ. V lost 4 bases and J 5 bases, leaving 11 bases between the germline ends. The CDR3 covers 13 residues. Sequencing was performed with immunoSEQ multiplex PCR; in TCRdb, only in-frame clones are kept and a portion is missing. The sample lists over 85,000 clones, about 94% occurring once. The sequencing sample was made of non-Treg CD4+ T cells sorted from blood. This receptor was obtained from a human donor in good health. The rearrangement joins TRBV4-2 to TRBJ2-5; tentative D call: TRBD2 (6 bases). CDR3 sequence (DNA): TGTGCCAGCAGCCCACGACTAGAGGAGACCCAGTACTTC. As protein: CASSPRLEETQYF.